A single sample is the source of the 6 T cell receptor beta chains below, sequenced in a study of T cell responses to AZD1222 COVID-19 vaccine. Clones were read by immunoSEQ multiplex PCR, and TCRdb kept only the in-frame ones, dropping some. This table has over 110,000 clones, 92% appearing once. Sequences were derived from peripheral blood, sampled on day 0 of AZD1222 vaccination. The receptors stem from an adult in good health.

V is TRBV27 and J is TRBJ1-1, with 8 bases aligning to TRBD1. V was pared by 6 bases and J by 8 bases, with 8 bases of the junction left unmatched. Germline lookup yields CDR1 MNHEY and CDR2 SMNVEV (reference sequence). The CDR3 is made up of 13 amino acids. CDR3 in DNA: TGTGCCAGCAGATTCACACAGGGGGAAGAAGCTTTCTTT. Protein: CASRFTQGEEAFF.

This rearrangement joins TRBV6-5 to TRBJ2-3; no reliable D call. From germline, CDR1 is MNHEY and CDR2 SVGAGI. V was cut by 6 bases and J by 1 base, with 5 bases left in between. CDR3 length equals 12 residues. The CDR3 is CASSRGTDTQYF. The CDR3, as DNA: TGTGCCAGCAGCCGAGGCACAGATACGCAGTATTTT.

V is TRBV3-1 (or the pseudogene TRBV3-2) and J is TRBJ1-2; D uncertain. The germline V gene has CDR1 LGHDT and CDR2 YNNKEL (reference sequence). Trimming removed 1 base at V and 4 bases at J, with 10 bases between. The CDR3 is 14 residues long. The CDR3, as DNA: TGTGCCAGCAGCCAAGGCCCCTCAGGCTATGGCTACACCTTC. This gives the protein CASSQGPSGYGYTF.

This clone was observed a single time. The chain recombines TRBV11-2 with TRBJ2-4; TRBD1 is a possible D gene (5 bases). Between the trimmed V and J ends, which lost 5 bases and 0 bases, there was a span of 17 bases. Germline V CDR1 and CDR2: SGHAT, FQNNGV. The CDR3 covers 17 residues. CDR3 sequence (DNA): TGTGCCAGCAGCCCGGCAGGGTTCACCCTAGCCAAAAACATTCAGTACTTC. Its protein product is CASSPAGFTLAKNIQYF.

The chain uses TRBV5-1 and TRBJ1-2; weak D call: TRBD1 (6 bases). V was pared by 4 bases and J by 8 bases, with 12 bases between. The length of the CDR3 is 12 residues. Germline lookup yields CDR1 SGHRS and CDR2 YFSETQ. The CDR3 region has the DNA TGCGCCAGCAGCCTCCGGGGGGCAGGCTACACCTTC. Encoded protein: CASSLRGAGYTF.

The chain couples TRBV30 to TRBJ2-5; no reliable D call. Germline V CDR1 and CDR2: GTSNPN, SVGIG (reference sequence). Trimming shortened V by 2 bases and J by 1 base, and 8 bases separated the two germline ends. This CDR3 has 13 amino acids. The chain's CDR3 is CAWSWTSQETQYF. The CDR3, as DNA: TGTGCCTGGAGTTGGACGTCCCAAGAGACCCAGTACTTC.